The 3 T cell receptor beta chains below all came from one sample that was sequenced in a study of blood T cell repertoires in COVID-19 (dated by TCRdb to about 2020). Receptors were amplified or captured by the immunoSEQ multiplex PCR assay. In TCRdb, the immuneACCESS table is reduced to in-frame sequences with V and J assigned. These tables do not hold every clone; where another copy was compared, an unresolved V gene accounts for under half, and the others remain unexplained. Across this sample there are approximately 140,000 clones, with approximately 83% seen only once. The top ten clonotypes cover approximately 8% of the sample. Sequencing used peripheral blood. The receptors were sampled from a woman aged 60 to 75 with COVID-19, enrolled during active disease.

This chain joins TRBV3-1 (or the pseudogene TRBV3-2) and TRBJ2-2; D possibly corresponds to TRBD1 (5 bases). The CDR3 is 15 residues long. From germline, CDR1 is LGHDT and CDR2 YNNKEL (reference sequence). The V gene lost 0 bases and the J gene lost 5 bases, with 10 bases spanning the gap. This CDR3 is CASSQDYTGTGELFF. The CDR3 DNA is TGTGCCAGCAGCCAAGACTATACAGGAACCGGGGAGCTGTTTTTT.

The J gene is TRBJ1-6, the V gene TRBV19; the match to TRBD1 covers 7 bases. The ends lost 6 bases at V and 8 bases at J; junction bases unmatched: 7. The germline gives CDR1 LNHDA, CDR2 SQIVND (reference sequence). The CDR3 has 14 residues. The CDR3 region has the DNA TGTGCCAGTAGGATCCAGGGGGAAGATTCACCCCTCCACTTT. Translated, it gives CASRIQGEDSPLHF.

V and J are TRBV18 and TRBJ2-1, with TRBD1 identical over 8 bases. The germline CDR1 and CDR2 sequences are KGHSH and LQKENI. The CDR3 covers 14 residues. Trimming removed 5 bases from V and 6 bases from J; junction bases left unmatched: 6. The CDR3, as DNA: TGTGCCAGCTCATTGGACAGGGTGGTCAATGAGCAGTTCTTC. Protein: CASSLDRVVNEQFF.